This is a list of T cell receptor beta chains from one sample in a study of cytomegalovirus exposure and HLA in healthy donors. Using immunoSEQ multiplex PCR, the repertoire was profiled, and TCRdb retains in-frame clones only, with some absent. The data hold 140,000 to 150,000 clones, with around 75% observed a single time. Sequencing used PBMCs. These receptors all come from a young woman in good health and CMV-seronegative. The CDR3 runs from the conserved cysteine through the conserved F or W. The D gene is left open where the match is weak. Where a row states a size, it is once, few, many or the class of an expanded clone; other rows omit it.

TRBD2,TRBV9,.,CASSVSGSGDNEQFF
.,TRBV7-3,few,CASSTKGADTQYF
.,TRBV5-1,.,CASSLYGSGTGELFF
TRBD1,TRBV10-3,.,CAIRRQGATGYTF
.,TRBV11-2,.,CASSTQGDTEAFF
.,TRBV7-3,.,CASSFTFSGANVLTF
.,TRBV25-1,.,CASSAATNEKLFF
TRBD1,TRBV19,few,CASTGTGGGQPQHF
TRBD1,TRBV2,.,CASSERGQDQPQHF
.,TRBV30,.,CAWSESLTGELFF
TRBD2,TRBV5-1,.,CASSSPIGTSGTSFSTQYF
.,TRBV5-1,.,CASSLFGEGTEAFF
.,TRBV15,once,CATSRQGSTGELFF
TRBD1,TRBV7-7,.,CASSLQGSRYNEQFF
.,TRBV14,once,CASSQVVDYSRDTQYF
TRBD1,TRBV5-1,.,CASRAGTGASYEQYF
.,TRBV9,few,CASSVAPAGRAYEQYF
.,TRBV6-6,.,CASSQGGARGTEAFF
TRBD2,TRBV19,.,CASSSRDAFGGAYEQYF
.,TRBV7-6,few,CASSLGANTEAFF
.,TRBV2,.,CASSGWSSNQPQHF
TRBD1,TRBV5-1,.,CASSFSTGTGSTGELFF
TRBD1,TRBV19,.,CASSTWTGGNSPLHF
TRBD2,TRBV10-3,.,CAISLLAGASGEQFF
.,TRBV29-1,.,CSVAQGNQPQHF